One and the same sample provided the 6 T cell receptor beta chains below, sequenced in a study of cytomegalovirus exposure and HLA in healthy donors. The PCR made use of 60 Vbeta and 13 Jbeta primers. The repertoire was sequenced with immunoSEQ multiplex PCR; TCRdb's copy has only in-frame clones and lacks some. The sample shows 200,000 to 250,000 clones, about 83% of them seen only once. Sequencing was carried out using PBMCs. These receptors were collected from a human donor in good health.

The chain couples TRBV15 to TRBJ2-1, with TRBD2 as a possible D gene (6 bases). The germline CDR1 and CDR2 sequences are LNHNV and YYDKDF (reference sequence). Deletions cut 2 bases from V and 7 bases from J, with 18 bases between. The CDR3 is made up of 16 amino acids. CDR3 coding DNA: TGTGCCACCAGCAGATCCATCGCGGGAATTACGAATGAGCAGTTCTTC. Translation: CATSRSIAGITNEQFF.

The chain is built from TRBV5-1 and TRBJ2-7; 12 bases map to TRBD1. This CDR3 region has 15 residues. Trimming cost V 0 bases and J 5 bases; bases outside gene matches: 3. CDR1 and CDR2 (germline): SGHRS, YFSETQ. The CDR3 protein is CASSLEGQGAHEQYF. CDR3 sequence (DNA): TGCGCCAGCAGCTTGGAGGGACAGGGGGCGCACGAGCAGTACTTC.

The V call is TRBV11-3, the J call TRBJ2-5; TRBD2 matches at 15 bases. The germline V gene encodes CDR1 SGHNT and CDR2 YENEEA. The V gene end was trimmed by 4 bases and the J gene end by 4 bases; junction bases not matched to a gene: 10. This CDR3 is built from 18 residues. The CDR3 spells CASSSGLAGGPLGETQYF. The CDR3 nucleotides read TGTGCCAGCAGCTCAGGACTAGCGGGAGGGCCGTTGGGAGAGACCCAGTACTTC.

The chain uses TRBV7-3 and TRBJ2-1; the match to TRBD2 covers 10 bases. Looked up from germline, CDR1 is SGHTA and CDR2 is FQGTGA. The CDR3 is 15 residues long. J lost 9 bases, V lost 4 bases, and 9 bases had no gene match. The chain's CDR3 is CASSSSGRAFGEQFF. For the CDR3, the DNA is TGTGCCAGCAGCTCGAGCGGGAGGGCCTTTGGTGAGCAGTTCTTC. Full variable domain (remainder filled in from reference TRBV7-3 and TRBJ2-1): GAGVSQTPSNKVTEKGKYVELRCDPISGHTALYWYRQSLGQGPEFLIYFQGTGAADDSGLPNDRFFAVRPEGSVSTLKIQRTERGDSAVYLCASSSSGRAFGEQFFGPGTRLTVL.

The V gene is TRBV7-2, the J gene TRBJ2-7; the D gene is possibly TRBD2 (6 bases). V was cut by 3 bases and J by 7 bases, with 13 bases left in between. Germline V gene lookup returns CDR1 SGHTA and CDR2 FQGNSA. This CDR3 region has 13 residues. The CDR3 DNA reads as TGTGCCAGCAGCTTCCTCTCGGAGGGGGAGCAGTACTTC. Translation gives CASSFLSEGEQYF.

The chain has TRBV29-1 and TRBJ1-1; 9 positions match TRBD1. This CDR3 region has 16 residues. V lost 1 base and J lost 0; bases outside the gene matches: 6. Germline loops: CDR1 SQVTM, CDR2 ANQGSEA. The CDR3 is CSVEGLRDRVNTEAFF. The CDR3 nucleotides are TGCAGCGTTGAAGGGCTCCGGGACAGGGTGAACACTGAAGCTTTCTTT.